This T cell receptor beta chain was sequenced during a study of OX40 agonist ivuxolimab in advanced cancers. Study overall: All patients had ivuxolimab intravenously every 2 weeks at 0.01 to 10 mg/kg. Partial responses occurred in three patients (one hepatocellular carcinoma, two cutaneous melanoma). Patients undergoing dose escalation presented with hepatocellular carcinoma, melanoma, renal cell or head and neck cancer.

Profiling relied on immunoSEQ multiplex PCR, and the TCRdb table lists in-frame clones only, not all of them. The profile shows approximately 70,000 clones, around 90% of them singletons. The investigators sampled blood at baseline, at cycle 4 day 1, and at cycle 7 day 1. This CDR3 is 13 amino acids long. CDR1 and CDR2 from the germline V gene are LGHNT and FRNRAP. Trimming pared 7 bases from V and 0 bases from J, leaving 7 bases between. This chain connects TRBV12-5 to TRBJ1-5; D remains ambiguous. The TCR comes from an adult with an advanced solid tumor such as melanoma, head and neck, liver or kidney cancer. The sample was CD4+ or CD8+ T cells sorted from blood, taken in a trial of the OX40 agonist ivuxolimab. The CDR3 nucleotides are TGTGCTAGTGCGGTTTATAGCAATCAGCCCCAGCATTTT. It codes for CASAVYSNQPQHF.